A single sample is the source of the 10 T cell receptor beta chains below, sequenced in a study of CD8+ T cells in alopecia areata (dated by TCRdb to 2016 to 2018). Libraries were prepared through the immunoSEQ multiplex PCR assay. RNA was extracted from all samples and reverse transcribed into cDNA as template for TCR sequencing. Drawn from immuneACCESS, this table holds only the in-frame rearrangements with V and J called that TCRdb kept. Clones are partly lost; checked studies trace under half to an unresolved V gene and leave the rest unexplained. The sample table records about 150,000 clones; roughly 61% of these occur just once. Around 6% of the sample lies in the top ten. The intended sense of this specimen's time point label: baseline before oral tofacitinib. Sequenced material: CD4+ T cells sorted from blood, taken at week 0. These receptors were taken from a human donor with alopecia areata.

For the CDR3, the DNA is TGTGCCAGCAGCTATCTAGCGGCCCCTCGGGGCGAGCAGTACTTC. Amino acids: CASSYLAAPRGEQYF. The rearrangement uses TRBV11-2 and TRBJ2-7; TRBD2 agrees at 7 bases. Per the germline V gene, CDR1 is SGHAT and CDR2 is FQNNGV. CDR3 size: 15 residues. Germline trimming cut 4 bases from V and 6 bases from J; bases unmatched to any gene: 12.

This clone turned up a few times. The genes are TRBV7-2 and TRBJ2-5, with TRBD1 matching over 9 bases. Trimming at V came to 6 bases and at J to 11 bases, leaving 7 bases not matched to a gene. The CDR3 covers 12 residues. The germline V gene has CDR1 SGHTA and CDR2 FQGNSA. CDR3 amino acids: CASSPGTGWQYF. In DNA, the CDR3 is TGTGCCAGCAGTCCCGGGACAGGGTGGCAGTACTTC.

This clone was counted only a few times. The rearrangement links TRBV29-1 to TRBJ2-5; D is uncertain. V shed 7 bases and J shed 5 bases, with 17 bases lying between them. The germline CDR1 and CDR2 sequences are SQVTM and ANQGSEA. The CDR3 contains 13 residues. CDR3 sequence (DNA): TGCAGCGCGGAGACTCAGGTGCGCGAGACCCAGTACTTC. This gives the protein CSAETQVRETQYF.

In this sample, this clone turned up many times. The CDR3 sequence is CASSRGGSSYEQYF. CDR3 sequence (DNA): TGTGCCAGCAGCCGAGGGGGGAGCTCCTACGAGCAGTACTTC. V usage is TRBV7-9 and J usage is TRBJ2-7, with D perhaps given as TRBD1 or TRBD2 (6 bases each). The CDR3 is made up of 14 amino acids. Germline CDR1 is SEHNR and CDR2 is FQNEAQ (reference sequence). The V gene lost 5 bases and the J gene lost 0 bases, with 11 bases spanning the gap.

The table lists this clone with a few counts. This chain connects TRBV29-1 to TRBJ1-2; D remains unclear. The CDR3 is made up of 12 amino acids. Germline-derived CDR1 and CDR2 are SQVTM and ANQGSEA. The CDR3 is CTTTLSNYGYTF. The CDR3 bases are TGCACCACTACCTTGTCTAACTATGGCTACACCTTC.

The sample holds a few counts of this clone. V is TRBV4-1 and J is TRBJ2-7; perhaps TRBD1 as D (5 bases). Trimming shortened V by 3 bases and J by 4 bases, and 10 bases separated the two germline ends. The CDR3 totals 13 residues. Germline CDR1 and CDR2: MGHRA and YSYEKL. Written as DNA, the CDR3 is TGCGCCAGCAGCCAGGGGCCCGATTACGAGCAGTACTTC. The encoded protein is CASSQGPDYEQYF.

The chain uses TRBV2 and TRBJ2-3; 10 nucleotides match TRBD2. Germline values: CDR1 SNHLY, CDR2 FYNNEI. The V gene end was trimmed by 6 bases and the J gene end by 11 bases; junction bases not matched to a gene: 17. This CDR3 region has 16 residues. The CDR3 DNA reads TGTGCCAGCAGGTGGACTAGCGGCGCCCGCAAAGTGGTGCAGTATTTT. Translated, it gives CASRWTSGARKVVQYF.

This chain's CDR3 is CASSEGLSSETQYF. CDR3 coding DNA: TGTGCCAGCAGTGAAGGGCTCTCCTCTGAGACCCAGTACTTC. V gene TRBV2 combines with J gene TRBJ2-5; D unresolved. This CDR3 has 14 residues. Germline values: CDR1 SNHLY, CDR2 FYNNEI. Trimming removed 1 base from V and 5 bases from J, with 11 bases in between. The whole variable domain, filled in from reference TRBV2 and TRBJ2-5, reads EPEVTQTPSHQVTQMGQEVILRCVPISNHLYFYWYRQILGQKVEFLVSFYNNEISEKSEIFDDQFSVERPDGSNFTLKIRSTKLEDSAMYFCASSEGLSSETQYFGPGTRLLVL.

The chain links TRBV7-2 to TRBJ2-1; TRBD2 is a possible D gene (5 bases). Trimming took off 5 bases at V and 9 bases at J, with 17 bases between the two ends. The CDR3 covers 14 residues. Looked up from germline, CDR1 is SGHTA and CDR2 is FQGNSA. In DNA, the CDR3 is TGTGCCAGCAGCCGGGGATCAACCAGAGGTGAGCAGTTCTTC. It is translated as CASSRGSTRGEQFF.

The rearrangement joins TRBV7-2 to TRBJ1-6; no clear D. V lost 3 bases to trimming and J lost 16 bases, with 10 bases between them. This CDR3 contains 11 residues. Germline CDR1 and CDR2: SGHTA and FQGNSA. CDR3 protein: CASSFLGRLHF. The CDR3 region has the DNA TGTGCCAGCAGCTTTCTCGGCCGACTCCACTTT.